Listed below are T cell receptor beta chains from one sample, sequenced in a study of response to subunit inactivated influenza vaccine. TCRdb independently ran MiXCR on the RT-PCR reads; one entry per CDR3 protein. The data show about 780,000 distinct CDR3 sequences, less than 20% seen once. This material consisted of PBMCs from blood, taken around 5 days after vaccination. Receptors originate from a man aged 50 to 60 who received an inactivated influenza vaccine. The CDR3 runs from the conserved cysteine through the conserved F or W. Each record gives: J gene, clone size, V gene, D gene, CDR3 protein, CDR3 DNA. D genes are given only for firm matches. Size is stated for part of the rows, as once, few or many counts, or as a class when the clone is expanded.

J gene: TRBJ1-6
clone size: few
V gene: TRBV6-5
D gene: -
CDR3 protein: CASSYSSPGINSPLHF
CDR3 DNA: TGTGCCAGCAGTTACTCATCGCCCGGTATTAATTCACCCCTCCACTTT

J gene: TRBJ2-3
clone size: few
V gene: TRBV6-5
D gene: TRBD2
CDR3 protein: CASSYSLASGGDQDTQYF
CDR3 DNA: TGTGCCAGCAGTTACTCTCTCGCTAGCGGGGGGGATCAAGATACGCAGTATTTT

J gene: TRBJ2-7
clone size: -
V gene: TRBV20-1
D gene: -
CDR3 protein: CSASRQGGYEQYF
CDR3 DNA: TGCAGTGCTAGTCGGCAGGGTGGCTACGAGCAGTACTTC

J gene: TRBJ2-1
clone size: few
V gene: TRBV5-6
D gene: -
CDR3 protein: CASSYERTSSYNEQFF
CDR3 DNA: TGTGCCAGCAGCTACGAACGAACGAGCTCCTACAATGAGCAGTTCTTC

J gene: TRBJ2-3
clone size: few
V gene: TRBV24-1
D gene: TRBD1
CDR3 protein: CATSSYRGGPDTQYF
CDR3 DNA: TGTGCCACCAGTTCCTATCGAGGGGGCCCAGATACGCAGTATTTT

J gene: TRBJ2-2
clone size: few
V gene: TRBV7-2
D gene: -
CDR3 protein: CASSLAPGGELFF
CDR3 DNA: TGTGCCAGCAGCTTAGCGCCAGGCGGGGAGCTGTTTTTT

J gene: TRBJ1-2
clone size: few
V gene: TRBV7-9
D gene: -
CDR3 protein: CASSLGRGINYGYTF
CDR3 DNA: TGTGCCAGCAGCTTAGGTCGCGGAATCAACTATGGCTACACCTTC

J gene: TRBJ1-6
clone size: few
V gene: TRBV27
D gene: -
CDR3 protein: CASSLKGHNSPLHF
CDR3 DNA: TGTGCCAGCAGTTTAAAGGGGCACAATTCACCCCTCCACTTT

J gene: TRBJ2-5
clone size: many
V gene: TRBV24-1
D gene: -
CDR3 protein: CATSASGQPQETQYF
CDR3 DNA: TGTGCCACCAGTGCCTCCGGACAGCCCCAGGAGACCCAGTACTTC

J gene: TRBJ1-1
clone size: -
V gene: TRBV12-3/TRBV12-4
D gene: TRBD1
CDR3 protein: CASSPTLRTGAFF
CDR3 DNA: TGTGCCAGCAGTCCCACGCTTAGGACAGGAGCTTTCTTT

J gene: TRBJ2-7
clone size: once
V gene: TRBV6-1
D gene: TRBD1
CDR3 protein: CASSTGAPYEQYF
CDR3 DNA: TGTGCCAGCAGTACAGGGGCCCCCTACGAGCAGTACTTC

J gene: TRBJ1-1
clone size: many
V gene: TRBV7-2
D gene: -
CDR3 protein: CASSTGTPNTEAFF
CDR3 DNA: TGTGCCAGCAGCACCGGGACACCAAACACTGAAGCTTTCTTT

J gene: TRBJ2-3
clone size: -
V gene: TRBV7-8
D gene: TRBD1
CDR3 protein: CASSASYGTVNQVTQYF
CDR3 DNA: TGTGCCAGCAGCGCGTCCTACGGGACAGTAAATCAGGTTACGCAGTATTTT

J gene: TRBJ2-5
clone size: many
V gene: TRBV12-3/TRBV12-4
D gene: TRBD1
CDR3 protein: CASADRGRETQYF
CDR3 DNA: TGTGCCAGCGCAGACAGGGGGCGTGAGACCCAGTACTTC

J gene: TRBJ2-7
clone size: once
V gene: TRBV29-1
D gene: -
CDR3 protein: CSVELTGRFHYEQYF
CDR3 DNA: TGCAGCGTTGAGCTAACAGGGAGGTTCCACTACGAGCAGTACTTC

J gene: TRBJ2-5
clone size: -
V gene: TRBV7-2
D gene: TRBD2
CDR3 protein: CASRENGLAGFGETQYF
CDR3 DNA: TGTGCCAGCAGGGAAAACGGACTAGCGGGATTCGGAGAGACCCAGTACTTC

J gene: TRBJ1-4
clone size: -
V gene: TRBV6-1
D gene: -
CDR3 protein: CASSEGQGAATNEKLFF
CDR3 DNA: TGTGCCAGCAGTGAAGGGCAGGGCGCTGCAACTAATGAAAAACTGTTTTTT

J gene: TRBJ2-2
clone size: -
V gene: TRBV18
D gene: -
CDR3 protein: CASSPRGSYTGELFF
CDR3 DNA: TGTGCCAGCTCACCGCGGGGCTCTTACACCGGGGAGCTGTTTTTT

J gene: TRBJ2-1
clone size: -
V gene: TRBV7-2
D gene: TRBD2
CDR3 protein: CASSWSTGTSANEQFF
CDR3 DNA: TGTGCCAGCAGCTGGAGTACCGGGACTAGCGCTAATGAGCAGTTCTTC

J gene: TRBJ2-2
clone size: many
V gene: TRBV11-2
D gene: -
CDR3 protein: CASSLELGELFF
CDR3 DNA: TGTGCCAGCAGCTTAGAACTCGGGGAGCTGTTTTTT

J gene: TRBJ1-4
clone size: -
V gene: TRBV20-1
D gene: -
CDR3 protein: CSARDFGATNEKLFF
CDR3 DNA: TGCAGTGCTAGAGATTTCGGTGCAACTAATGAAAAACTGTTTTTT

J gene: TRBJ1-1
clone size: few
V gene: TRBV6-1
D gene: -
CDR3 protein: CASGRLDMNTEAFF
CDR3 DNA: TGTGCCAGCGGGAGACTGGATATGAACACTGAAGCTTTCTTT

J gene: TRBJ2-5
clone size: -
V gene: TRBV20-1
D gene: TRBD2
CDR3 protein: CSAGRLAGRETQYF
CDR3 DNA: TGCAGTGCTGGAAGACTAGCGGGGAGAGAGACCCAGTACTTC

J gene: TRBJ2-1
clone size: -
V gene: TRBV6-5
D gene: -
CDR3 protein: CASSSERTSSYNEQFF
CDR3 DNA: TGTGCCAGCAGTTCGGAGAGGACGAGCTCCTACAATGAGCAGTTCTTC

J gene: TRBJ2-1
clone size: few
V gene: TRBV3-1
D gene: -
CDR3 protein: CASSQDGRLAGQFF
CDR3 DNA: TGTGCCAGCAGCCAAGATGGGAGGCTCGCGGGGCAGTTCTTC

J gene: TRBJ2-6
clone size: few
V gene: TRBV3-1
D gene: -
CDR3 protein: CASSRIGSAGANVLTF
CDR3 DNA: TGTGCCAGCAGCCGTATCGGATCAGCTGGGGCCAACGTCCTGACTTTC

J gene: TRBJ2-7
clone size: few
V gene: TRBV10-3
D gene: TRBD1
CDR3 protein: CAISEGVTGESSYEQYF
CDR3 DNA: TGTGCCATCAGTGAGGGGGTGACAGGGGAAAGCTCCTACGAGCAGTACTTC

J gene: TRBJ2-3
clone size: few
V gene: TRBV7-9
D gene: -
CDR3 protein: CASSFLGIGDTQYF
CDR3 DNA: TGTGCCAGCAGCTTTCTAGGTATCGGAGATACGCAGTATTTT

J gene: TRBJ2-7
clone size: few
V gene: TRBV19
D gene: TRBD1
CDR3 protein: CASSRRQGGSYEQYF
CDR3 DNA: TGTGCCAGTAGTCGACGACAGGGTGGCTCCTACGAGCAGTACTTC

J gene: TRBJ2-1
clone size: few
V gene: TRBV7-8
D gene: TRBD1
CDR3 protein: CASSYRQGYEQFF
CDR3 DNA: TGTGCCAGCAGTTACCGACAGGGGTATGAGCAGTTCTTC

J gene: TRBJ2-1
clone size: -
V gene: TRBV11-1
D gene: -
CDR3 protein: CASSDGAWTTHGWDEQFF
CDR3 DNA: TGTGCCAGCAGCGACGGAGCGTGGACTACCCACGGGTGGGATGAGCAGTTCTTC

J gene: TRBJ2-7
clone size: few
V gene: TRBV5-1
D gene: TRBD2
CDR3 protein: CASSSTGGLAGYFYEQYF
CDR3 DNA: TGCGCCAGCAGCTCAACCGGGGGACTAGCGGGCTACTTCTACGAGCAGTACTTC

J gene: TRBJ2-7
clone size: -
V gene: TRBV19
D gene: TRBD1
CDR3 protein: CASSIDWDSTYEQYF
CDR3 DNA: TGTGCCAGTAGTATAGATTGGGACAGTACCTACGAGCAGTACTTC